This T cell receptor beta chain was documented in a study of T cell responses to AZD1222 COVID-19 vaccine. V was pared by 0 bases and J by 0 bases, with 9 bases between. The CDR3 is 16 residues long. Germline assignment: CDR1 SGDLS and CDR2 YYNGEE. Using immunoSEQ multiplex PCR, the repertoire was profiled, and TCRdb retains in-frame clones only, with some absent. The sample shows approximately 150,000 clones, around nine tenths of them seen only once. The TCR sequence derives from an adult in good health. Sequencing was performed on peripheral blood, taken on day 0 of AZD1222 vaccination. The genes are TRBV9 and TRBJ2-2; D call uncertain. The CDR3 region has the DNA TGTGCCAGCAGCGTAGCGGAAAGATCGAACACCGGGGAGCTGTTTTTT. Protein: CASSVAERSNTGELFF.